This T cell receptor beta chain was found in a study of preoperative IRX-2 immunotherapy in early breast cancer (dated by TCRdb to 2018 to 2020). Library construction relied on the immunoSEQ multiplex PCR assay. This immuneACCESS table, as held by TCRdb, lists in-frame sequences with V and J called but not all clones. Of the missing ones, under half trace to an unresolved V gene in checked studies; the others have no known cause. The table for this sample lists 3,200 or so clones; over 65% of them were counted only once. Jointly, the top ten make up around 7% of the sample. The CDR3 has 12 amino acids, counting the end cysteine and phenylalanine. The kept DNA is CDR3 alone, 36 bases in frame from the first base. V loses 5 bases of germline sequence and J loses 5 bases, and the interval between the two ends is 7 bases. In the germline V gene, CDR1 corresponds to MNHGY and CDR2 to SAAAGT. This sample's treatment or condition label indicates: preoperative locoregional IRX-2 cytokine immunotherapy. The samples were obtained from a phase Ib study that tested preoperative, locoregional IRX-2 cytokine immunotherapy designed to prime immune responses. Before surgery, IRX-2 was given to the donors, who were patients with early-stage breast cancer.

To note about this clone: It has no known antigen specificity. Base quality data are lacking; no much larger clone is found one base away.

The rearrangement combines TRBV6-8 with TRBJ1-5; the D gene cannot be named for sure. The source material was tumor tissue, sampled after IRX-2 immunotherapy. This receptor was taken from a human donor with breast cancer. The CDR3 protein is CASSQWDQPQHF. DNA sequence: TGTGCCAGCAGTCAATGGGATCAGCCCCAGCATTTT.